The TCR beta chain under discussion was sequenced for a study of blood T cell repertoires in COVID-19. Study summary: Acute and convalescent COVID-19 samples came from the United States, Italy and Spain.

Clones were sequenced by immunoSEQ multiplex PCR, and TCRdb holds only the in-frame ones, with some missing. This table has some 380,000 clones, 87% appearing once. CDR1 and CDR2 from the germline V gene are SGHNT and YENEEA. The CDR3 has 13 residues. Trimming left V 4 bases short and J 9 bases short, with 15 bases between. This chain links TRBV11-3 with TRBJ1-1; D gene uncertain. The specimen sequenced was PBMCs or T cells enriched from blood (not recorded which). The TCR originated in a man aged 30 to 45 who had recovered from COVID-19. In nucleotides, the CDR3 is TGTGCCAGCAGCTGGGGAGGACGAGGACAAGCTTTCTTT. It specifies CASSWGGRGQAFF.